This T cell receptor (beta chain) appears in the sequencing data of a study of blood T cell repertoires in COVID-19. The repertoire was sequenced with immunoSEQ multiplex PCR; TCRdb's copy has only in-frame clones and lacks some. The sample holds about 260,000 clones, nearly 85% seen once. Germline V gives CDR1 SNHLY, CDR2 FYNNEI. With 6 bases clipped from V and 3 bases from J, the junction kept 9 bases outside the gene matches. CDR3 length: 15 residues. The sequencing sample was made of peripheral blood. This TCR was sampled from a human donor in a cohort sampled during active COVID-19. The V gene is TRBV2, the J gene TRBJ1-1, with 8 bases identical to TRBD1. CDR3 nucleotides: TGTGCCAGCAGGCCGCAGGGGGCTTCGTACACTGAAGCTTTCTTT. This sequence encodes CASRPQGASYTEAFF.